Listed below are T cell receptor beta chains from one sample, sequenced in a study of blood T cell repertoires in COVID-19. TCRdb's copy holds only in-frame clones and misses some; the assay was immunoSEQ multiplex PCR. This table holds roughly 300,000 clones, 84% found once. Sequences were obtained from peripheral blood. Source of these receptors: a human donor with COVID-19, enrolled during active disease. The donor label of this sample is uncertain. Both conserved end residues are part of each CDR3. The D gene is left open where the match is weak. Clone size is shown for a subset of rows, as once, few, many or a class of expanded clone.

v_gene	abundance	d_gene	j_gene	CDR3nt	CDR3aa
TRBV12-3/TRBV12-4	.	.	TRBJ2-5	TGTGCCAGCAGTTACAGGGGAGGCGAGACCCAGTACTTC	CASSYRGGETQYF
TRBV19	.	TRBD1	TRBJ2-2	TGTGCCAGTAGTCTTCAGGGACAGTGGGACACCGGGGAGCTGTTTTTT	CASSLQGQWDTGELFF
TRBV27	.	.	TRBJ1-1	TGTGCCAGCAGTTTATCGCAGGGGCGGACTGAAGCTTTCTTT	CASSLSQGRTEAFF
TRBV6-5	.	TRBD2	TRBJ2-3	TGTGCCAGCAGTCGACTAGCGGGAGATACAGATACGCAGTATTTT	CASSRLAGDTDTQYF
TRBV28	.	.	TRBJ1-1	TGTGCCAGCAGTTATTTGGACTGGAACACTGAAGCTTTCTTT	CASSYLDWNTEAFF
TRBV10-1	.	.	TRBJ2-3	TGCGCCAGCAGTTTAGTGACCGGGTCAGGCACAGATACGCAGTATTTT	CASSLVTGSGTDTQYF
TRBV6-5	.	.	TRBJ1-2	TGTGCCAGCAGCCGGGCGTCCAGGGTCGGAGCTGACACCTTC	CASSRASRVGADTF
TRBV7-7	.	.	TRBJ2-7	TGTGCTAGCAGCCCCGGACTGACCCACGAGCAGTACTTC	CASSPGLTHEQYF
TRBV9	once	TRBD1	TRBJ2-2	TGTGCCAGCAGCCCTCGGGACAGGGTGTCCACCGGGGAGCTGTTTTTT	CASSPRDRVSTGELFF
TRBV5-1	.	TRBD1	TRBJ2-7	TGCGCCAGCAGCTTCACAGGGGGCGGCTACGAGCAGTACTTC	CASSFTGGGYEQYF
TRBV7-2	once	TRBD1	TRBJ1-4	TGTGCCAGCAGCCTTCCCGGGACAGGGGGATTGGGAAAACTGTTTTTT	CASSLPGTGGLGKLFF
TRBV29-1	once	.	TRBJ1-1	TGCAGCGTTGAGTTCCAGGGGAACACTGAAGCTTTCTTT	CSVEFQGNTEAFF
TRBV6-6	.	.	TRBJ1-5	TGTGCCAGCAGTCCCTCGGGGTTTGTTGGTCAGCCCCAGCATTTT	CASSPSGFVGQPQHF
TRBV7-2	.	TRBD1	TRBJ1-3	TGTGCCAGCAGCTCGGCAGGGGGACGAGCGGCCTCTGGAAACACCATATATTTT	CASSSAGGRAASGNTIYF
TRBV5-4	.	TRBD1	TRBJ1-2	TGTGCCAGCAGCTCACGGACAGGGGAGGATTTGGGCTATGGCTACACCTTC	CASSSRTGEDLGYGYTF
TRBV7-8	once	TRBD2	TRBJ2-5	TGTGCCAGTCTGGTAGCGGGAGTGAGCGAGACCCAGTACTTC	CASLVAGVSETQYF
TRBV6-1	once	.	TRBJ1-3	TGTGCCAGCAGTGAACAGGGCTCTGGAAACACCATATATTTT	CASSEQGSGNTIYF